This is a list of T cell receptor beta chains from one sample in a study of blood T cell repertoires in COVID-19. TCRdb's copy holds only in-frame clones and misses some; the assay was immunoSEQ multiplex PCR. This sample has some 300,000 clones, with roughly 90% found just once. Sequencing was done on a sample of PBMCs or T cells enriched from blood (not recorded which). These receptors were obtained from a woman in her thirties or forties who had recovered from COVID-19. Both conserved end residues are trimmed from each CDR3.

v_call,j_call,cdr3_aa
TRBV5-4,TRBJ2-6,ASSLAGSGANVLT
TRBV12-3/TRBV12-4,TRBJ1-5,ASRYQGNQPQH
TRBV29-1,TRBJ2-7,SASDSYEQY
TRBV6-2/TRBV6-3,TRBJ1-1,ASSYYPLIGSGHTEAF
TRBV5-1,TRBJ2-6,ASREISGANVLT
TRBV19,TRBJ1-6,ASSAGTGLNNSPLH
TRBV28,TRBJ2-7,ASSVIQDGLYEQY
TRBV7-6,TRBJ2-7,ASSLQGAYEQY
TRBV27,TRBJ1-3,ASSGQGSGNTIY
TRBV2,TRBJ1-2,ASSGAGYGYT
TRBV29-1,TRBJ1-2,SVVSQGEDYGYT
TRBV5-5,TRBJ2-1,ASSTTPGASYNEQF
TRBV28,TRBJ2-2,ARVGRGNTGELF
TRBV20-1,TRBJ1-2,SASAGGYNYGYT
TRBV5-4,TRBJ1-2,ASRPTYENGYT
TRBV7-2,TRBJ2-5,ASSLNNVGGSETQY
TRBV28,TRBJ1-5,ASSTRTGERQPQH
TRBV19,TRBJ1-2,ASSPLDRVNYGYT
TRBV6-5,TRBJ1-1,ASSPLVNTEAF
TRBV5-1,TRBJ2-2,ASSFSFAGELF
TRBV11-3,TRBJ2-3,ASSPSASTDTQY
TRBV30,TRBJ2-1,AWSTVKLAGGPLPNEQF
TRBV3-1/TRBV3-2,TRBJ1-3,ASSQDWSSGNTIY
TRBV28,TRBJ1-6,ASSFALRGSSYNSPLH
TRBV27,TRBJ2-5,ASRRTSRMSETQY
TRBV5-4,TRBJ2-1,ASSLTGSYNEQF
TRBV27,TRBJ2-2,ASTLLGTANTGELF
TRBV7-2,TRBJ2-1,ASRIRTGSEQF
TRBV6-5,TRBJ1-6,ASSYRNRNSPLH
TRBV9,TRBJ2-2,ASSAPGGGAVGELF
TRBV5-5,TRBJ2-1,ASSTTGYNEQF
TRBV12-3/TRBV12-4,TRBJ2-5,ASSRSIQANFY
TRBV2,TRBJ1-1,ASSPPRTEAF
TRBV21-1,TRBJ2-7,ASSKEGAGVYEQY
TRBV9,TRBJ1-6,ASSPYVSREVTSPLH
TRBV28,TRBJ1-2,ASSLKGTGSYGYT
TRBV7-2,TRBJ1-1,ASSPGRDTEAF
TRBV5-1,TRBJ1-2,ASHPDRGGYGYT
TRBV11-3,TRBJ2-7,ASSFLASSSYEQY
TRBV20-1,TRBJ2-5,SSHKGETQY
TRBV11-3,TRBJ2-7,ASSSTGSGEQY
TRBV5-5,TRBJ2-7,ASSLSGTGGIYEQY
TRBV6-5,TRBJ2-1,ASRESGGDEQF
TRBV21-1,TRBJ2-1,ASSPGNNEQF
TRBV2,TRBJ2-1,ASSEARGGMNEQF
TRBV10-3,TRBJ2-1,AISESASGNNEQF
TRBV5-4,TRBJ2-5,ASSLDSGRETQY
TRBV7-2,TRBJ1-1,ASSLARRRAF
TRBV5-1,TRBJ1-5,ASSLLGGDQPQH
TRBV27,TRBJ1-1,ASSLVRDSEAF
TRBV24-1,TRBJ2-5,ATSDDRQDQETQY
TRBV4-1,TRBJ2-1,ASSQNSGTGNEQF
TRBV7-3,TRBJ2-1,ASSQEGGEQF
TRBV28,TRBJ1-4,ASSPSPEGREKLF
TRBV27,TRBJ2-3,ASSRPGLAGGADTQY
TRBV9,TRBJ2-6,ASSVGEGLGANVLT
TRBV19,TRBJ1-5,ASSRGTGNSNQPQH
TRBV7-2,TRBJ2-1,ASSLGGLAGVNNEQF
TRBV5-4,TRBJ2-7,ASSFGTGSYEQY